Listed below are T cell receptor beta chains from one sample, sequenced in a study of blood T cell repertoires in COVID-19. TCRdb keeps only in-frame clones here, not all; method: immunoSEQ multiplex PCR. This sample has under 35,000 clones, with over 75% found just once. Sequences were obtained from peripheral blood. The receptor source for this set is a human donor in a cohort sampled during active COVID-19. The CDR3 runs from the conserved cysteine through the conserved F or W. Each record gives: clone size, V gene, J gene, D gene, CDR3 protein, CDR3 DNA. A D gene is named only where the DNA matches it firmly. Some rows mark clone size as missing; the rest say once, few, many or name a class of expanded clone.

clone size: NA
V gene: TRBV30
J gene: TRBJ2-5
D gene: NA
CDR3 protein: CAWSPGQRGGGETQYF
CDR3 DNA: TGTGCCTGGAGTCCGGGGCAGCGCGGGGGCGGAGAGACCCAGTACTTC

clone size: NA
V gene: TRBV6-2/TRBV6-3
J gene: TRBJ2-3
D gene: TRBD2
CDR3 protein: CASSPPGLAHTQYF
CDR3 DNA: TGTGCCAGCAGCCCACCCGGACTAGCCCATACGCAGTATTTT

clone size: NA
V gene: TRBV10-3
J gene: TRBJ1-1
D gene: TRBD1
CDR3 protein: CAIHRGQNTEAFF
CDR3 DNA: TGTGCCATACACAGGGGCCAGAACACTGAAGCTTTCTTT

clone size: NA
V gene: TRBV29-1
J gene: TRBJ1-1
D gene: NA
CDR3 protein: CSVEDQNTEAFF
CDR3 DNA: TGCAGCGTTGAAGACCAGAACACTGAAGCTTTCTTT

clone size: NA
V gene: TRBV12-3/TRBV12-4
J gene: TRBJ1-2
D gene: TRBD1
CDR3 protein: CASNPTGAYGYTF
CDR3 DNA: TGTGCCAGCAATCCGACAGGGGCCTATGGCTACACCTTC

clone size: once
V gene: TRBV5-4
J gene: TRBJ2-3
D gene: NA
CDR3 protein: CASSLPRERDTQYF
CDR3 DNA: TGTGCCAGCAGCTTGCCCAGGGAAAGAGATACGCAGTATTTT

clone size: NA
V gene: TRBV7-2
J gene: TRBJ1-6
D gene: TRBD1
CDR3 protein: CASSLRTGPLHF
CDR3 DNA: TGTGCCAGCAGCTTACGGACAGGCCCTCTCCACTTT

clone size: NA
V gene: TRBV30
J gene: TRBJ1-2
D gene: NA
CDR3 protein: CAWSVRGREEYGYTF
CDR3 DNA: TGTGCCTGGAGTGTACGAGGGAGGGAAGAGTATGGCTACACCTTC

clone size: NA
V gene: TRBV7-2
J gene: TRBJ1-1
D gene: NA
CDR3 protein: CASSSTGWTEAFF
CDR3 DNA: TGTGCCAGCAGCTCAACAGGGTGGACTGAAGCTTTCTTT

clone size: NA
V gene: TRBV11-2
J gene: TRBJ2-3
D gene: TRBD1
CDR3 protein: CASSLEGQFTDTQYF
CDR3 DNA: TGTGCCAGCAGCTTAGAGGGACAGTTTACAGATACGCAGTATTTT

clone size: NA
V gene: TRBV12-3/TRBV12-4
J gene: TRBJ2-1
D gene: TRBD2
CDR3 protein: CASTTGGHNEQFF
CDR3 DNA: TGTGCCAGCACCACGGGAGGACACAATGAGCAGTTCTTC

clone size: NA
V gene: TRBV15
J gene: TRBJ1-1
D gene: TRBD1
CDR3 protein: CATSRVDRGYPEAFF
CDR3 DNA: TGTGCCACCAGCAGAGTGGACAGGGGGTACCCTGAAGCTTTCTTT

clone size: once
V gene: TRBV5-1
J gene: TRBJ1-1
D gene: NA
CDR3 protein: CASSLEGLNTEAFF
CDR3 DNA: TGCGCCAGCAGCTTGGAGGGGTTGAACACTGAAGCTTTCTTT

clone size: NA
V gene: TRBV6-4
J gene: TRBJ1-1
D gene: TRBD1
CDR3 protein: CASSQDRGHEAFF
CDR3 DNA: TGTGCCAGCAGTCAGGACAGGGGCCACGAAGCTTTCTTT

clone size: NA
V gene: TRBV5-1
J gene: TRBJ1-2
D gene: TRBD1
CDR3 protein: CASSLGGTEDGYTF
CDR3 DNA: TGCGCCAGCAGCTTGGGCGGGACAGAGGATGGCTACACCTTC

clone size: NA
V gene: TRBV6-1
J gene: TRBJ2-5
D gene: TRBD1
CDR3 protein: CASSLDRGAQETQYF
CDR3 DNA: TGTGCCAGCAGCCTTGACAGGGGCGCACAAGAGACCCAGTACTTC

clone size: NA
V gene: TRBV27
J gene: TRBJ2-3
D gene: TRBD2
CDR3 protein: CASSPRGGHGDTQYF
CDR3 DNA: TGTGCCAGCAGTCCTCGGGGGGGCCATGGAGATACGCAGTATTTT

clone size: NA
V gene: TRBV7-9
J gene: TRBJ1-5
D gene: NA
CDR3 protein: CASRQDSNQPQHF
CDR3 DNA: TGTGCCAGCAGACAGGACAGCAATCAGCCCCAGCATTTT

clone size: NA
V gene: TRBV7-9
J gene: TRBJ1-1
D gene: NA
CDR3 protein: CASSFVGQAIEAFF
CDR3 DNA: TGTGCCAGCAGCTTTGTCGGTCAGGCCATTGAAGCTTTCTTT

clone size: NA
V gene: TRBV6-5
J gene: TRBJ2-2
D gene: NA
CDR3 protein: CASRRGGHTGELFF
CDR3 DNA: TGTGCCAGCAGAAGGGGGGGGCACACCGGGGAGCTGTTTTTT

clone size: NA
V gene: TRBV30
J gene: TRBJ2-7
D gene: TRBD1
CDR3 protein: CASSTGGCNEQYF
CDR3 DNA: TGTGCCTCGAGTACAGGGGGATGTAACGAGCAGTACTTC

clone size: NA
V gene: TRBV7-2
J gene: TRBJ2-2
D gene: TRBD1
CDR3 protein: CASSLLGQGRAVDTGELFF
CDR3 DNA: TGTGCCAGCAGCTTACTGGGACAGGGCAGGGCTGTGGACACCGGGGAGCTGTTTTTT

clone size: NA
V gene: TRBV23-1
J gene: TRBJ2-5
D gene: TRBD1
CDR3 protein: CASSQSRDRGRETQYF
CDR3 DNA: TGCGCCAGCAGTCAATCCCGGGACAGGGGAAGAGAGACCCAGTACTTC

clone size: once
V gene: TRBV19
J gene: TRBJ2-2
D gene: TRBD2
CDR3 protein: CASKVRERGTGELFF
CDR3 DNA: TGTGCCAGTAAGGTGCGGGAGCGCGGCACCGGGGAGCTGTTTTTT

clone size: NA
V gene: TRBV5-5
J gene: TRBJ2-7
D gene: TRBD1
CDR3 protein: CASSWAGTGDFYEQYF
CDR3 DNA: TGTGCCAGCAGCTGGGCCGGGACAGGGGATTTCTACGAGCAGTACTTC

clone size: NA
V gene: TRBV7-2
J gene: TRBJ2-5
D gene: TRBD2
CDR3 protein: CASSRGTSETQYF
CDR3 DNA: TGTGCCAGCAGCAGAGGGACTAGCGAGACCCAGTACTTC

clone size: NA
V gene: TRBV28
J gene: TRBJ1-1
D gene: NA
CDR3 protein: CASSFPPAEAFF
CDR3 DNA: TGTGCCAGCAGTTTCCCCCCAGCTGAAGCTTTCTTT

clone size: NA
V gene: TRBV12-1
J gene: TRBJ2-6
D gene: NA
CDR3 protein: CASSFETTGLNSGANVLTF
CDR3 DNA: TGTGCCAGCAGCTTTGAGACGACAGGTCTCAACTCTGGGGCCAACGTCCTGACTTTC

clone size: NA
V gene: TRBV15
J gene: TRBJ1-4
D gene: NA
CDR3 protein: CATSKDAAGNEKLFF
CDR3 DNA: TGTGCCACCAGCAAGGACGCAGCGGGTAATGAAAAACTGTTTTTT